The 10 T cell receptor beta chains presented below share a single source sample, sequenced in a study of graft-versus-host responses after intestinal transplantation. The assay was immunoSEQ multiplex PCR, and TCRdb's table has in-frame clones only and misses some. This sample has 90,000 to 120,000 clones, with about nine tenths found just once. These receptors' targets are unknown. Specimen: unstimulated CD4+ T cells sorted from spleen or lymph node cells, collected before transplant. The receptors originated from a human donor who was the organ donor for an intestinal transplant.

The chain uses TRBV5-5 and TRBJ2-5; the D is unclear. TRBJ2-7 explains the end of the DNA better; the J call may be wrong. Germline CDR1 SGHKS, CDR2 YYEKEE (reference sequence). The CDR3 loop spans 14 amino acids. Here the CDR3 reads CASSPRTPDYEQYF. For the CDR3, the DNA is TGTGCCAGCAGCCCCCGGACCCCGGACTACGAGCAGTACTTC.

A single count supports this clone. The chain joins TRBV2 to TRBJ2-7, with 9 nucleotides matching TRBD1. V lost 7 bases, J lost 3 bases, and 7 bases stayed unmatched. This CDR3 is 14 amino acids long. Germline assignment: CDR1 SNHLY and CDR2 FYNNEI. The CDR3 region has the DNA TGTGCCAGCAAGCTGGACAGGGGAGGCTACGAGCAGTACTTC. It is translated as CASKLDRGGYEQYF.

The chain has TRBV2 and TRBJ2-3; possibly TRBD2 for D (5 bases). In germline, CDR1 is SNHLY, CDR2 FYNNEI. This CDR3 has 12 amino acids. The V gene lost 2 bases and the J gene lost 11 bases, with 11 bases spanning the gap. CDR3 loop: CASSESWTEQYF. Written as DNA, the CDR3 is TGTGCCAGCAGTGAATCTTGGACTGAGCAGTATTTT.

In nucleotides, the CDR3 is TGTGCCAGCTCCCCGCACGAGGGGGGGAGCGGCTACACCTTC. It translates to CASSPHEGGSGYTF. The V call is TRBV6-1, the J call TRBJ1-2, with D possibly matching TRBD1 (6 bases). Germline V lookup: CDR1 MNHNS, CDR2 SASEGT. Deletions cut 8 bases from V and 8 bases from J, with 21 bases between. The CDR3 totals 14 residues.

The CDR3 nucleotides read TGTGCCAGCAGCTTCCGGCCTGGGGATGAGCAGTTCTTC. Protein sequence: CASSFRPGDEQFF. This chain uses TRBV7-3 with TRBJ2-1; D not resolved. Germline V gene lookup returns CDR1 SGHTA and CDR2 FQGTGA. This CDR3 region has 13 residues. V was clipped by 3 bases and J by 8 bases, with 11 bases between them.

This chain links TRBV7-2 with TRBJ2-5, with 14 positions matching TRBD2. There are 16 residues in the CDR3. CDR1 and CDR2 (germline): SGHTA, FQGNSA. V was pared by 5 bases and J by 2 bases, with 4 bases of the junction left unmatched. Here the CDR3 DNA reads TGTGCCAGCAGCCCCCGACTAGCGGGGGGGCAAGAGACCCAGTACTTC. Protein sequence: CASSPRLAGGQETQYF.

The chain couples TRBV7-2 to TRBJ2-3; 9 nucleotides match TRBD2. Germline trimming cut 5 bases from V and 7 bases from J; bases unmatched to any gene: 13. The CDR3 runs to 16 residues. Germline lookup yields CDR1 SGHTA and CDR2 FQGNSA. The CDR3 DNA reads as TGTGCCAGCAGCCCTCACGAGCGGGGGGTTTCATATACGCAGTATTTT. This encodes CASSPHERGVSYTQYF. Drawing the rest from reference TRBV7-2 and TRBJ2-3, the complete variable domain is GAGVSQSPSNKVTEKGKDVELRCDPISGHTALYWYRQSLGQGLEFLIYFQGNSAPDKSGLPSDRFSAERTGGSVSTLTIQRTQQEDSAVYLCASSPHERGVSYTQYFGPGTRLTVL.

This clone was observed a handful of times. The chain carries TRBV5-5 and TRBJ2-7; 11 nucleotides match TRBD2. Per germline, CDR1 SGHKS and CDR2 YYEKEE (reference sequence). V lost 0 bases, J lost 7 bases, and 12 bases stayed unmatched. CDR3 size: 17 residues. The CDR3 nucleotides are TGTGCCAGCAGCTTGGTTAGCGGGAGGGCCGTGGGAAGAGAGCAGTACTTC. Amino acid sequence: CASSLVSGRAVGREQYF.

The chain has TRBV2 and TRBJ2-1, with 7 bases lining up with TRBD1. V gave up 6 bases and J gave up 10 bases; unmatched junction bases: 9. CDR1 and CDR2 from the germline V gene are SNHLY and FYNNEI. The CDR3 length is 13 residues. The CDR3 coding sequence is TGTGCCAGCAGAGGGACAGCCAGGGGCGAGCAGTTCTTC. Amino acid sequence: CASRGTARGEQFF. Filled out from reference TRBV2 and TRBJ2-1, the complete variable domain reads EPEVTQTPSHQVTQMGQEVILRCVPISNHLYFYWYRQILGQKVEFLVSFYNNEISEKSEIFDDQFSVERPDGSNFTLKIRSTKLEDSAMYFCASRGTARGEQFFGPGTRLTVL.

The genes are TRBV25-1 and TRBJ2-5, with D possibly TRBD1 on 5 matching bases. Trimming shortened V by 4 bases and J by 2 bases, and 8 bases separated the two germline ends. Germline values: CDR1 MGHDK, CDR2 SYGVNS. This CDR3 comprises 13 residues. This CDR3 reads CASSGQLQETQYF. For the CDR3, the DNA is TGTGCCAGCAGTGGACAGCTTCAAGAGACCCAGTACTTC.